The rows below give T cell receptor beta chains drawn from one sample of a study of T cells after somatic rescue of genetic block. Using immunoSEQ multiplex PCR, the repertoire was profiled, and TCRdb retains in-frame clones only, with some absent. The top ten clones hold less than 3.5% of a sample with roughly 71,000 clones, roughly 93% of them seen once. What was sequenced was peripheral blood mononuclear cells (PBMCs). The receptors here all came from a man younger than 45. CDR3s include the opening cysteine and the closing phenylalanine or tryptophan. D genes are given only for firm matches. Size values are once, few and many counts, or a class for expanded clones, and some rows have none.

length: 17
size: .
V: TRBV19
D: .
J: TRBJ1-3
DNA: TGTGCCAGTAGTATATATCGGGTCCGCTTCTCTGGAAACACCATATATTTT
CDR3: CASSIYRVRFSGNTIYF

length: 13
size: .
V: TRBV19
D: TRBD1
J: TRBJ1-4
DNA: TGTGCCAGTAGAACGGGACAGTATGAAAAACTGTTTTTT
CDR3: CASRTGQYEKLFF

length: 15
size: once
V: TRBV6-5
D: .
J: TRBJ2-7
DNA: TGTGCCAGCAGGCCCCCCAGGGTGGGCGCGGACGAGCAGTACTTC
CDR3: CASRPPRVGADEQYF

length: 17
size: .
V: TRBV28
D: .
J: TRBJ1-5
DNA: TGTGCCAGCAGACCCTTTAAGGGGATTAGTAGGAATCAGCCCCAGCATTTT
CDR3: CASRPFKGISRNQPQHF

length: 12
size: .
V: TRBV7-6
D: .
J: TRBJ2-1
DNA: TGTGCCAGCAGCTCAGACGGCAATGAGCAGTTCTTC
CDR3: CASSSDGNEQFF

length: 15
size: .
V: TRBV7-9
D: .
J: TRBJ2-1
DNA: TGTGCCAGCAGCTTAAGCAGGGGTTCCTACAATGAGCAGTTCTTC
CDR3: CASSLSRGSYNEQFF

length: 17
size: .
V: TRBV28
D: TRBD1
J: TRBJ1-3
DNA: TGTGCCAGCAGTTTGGGAGTCGGACAGGGGACTGGAAACACCATATATTTT
CDR3: CASSLGVGQGTGNTIYF

length: 16
size: once
V: TRBV4-1
D: .
J: TRBJ2-7
DNA: TGCGCCAGCAGCCATTCGACCCCTCCCGGAATCTACGAGCAGTACTTC
CDR3: CASSHSTPPGIYEQYF

length: 16
size: .
V: TRBV7-6
D: .
J: TRBJ2-7
DNA: TGTGCCAGCAGCCTCACGCCGGGACCGCTCGCCTACGAGCAGTACTTC
CDR3: CASSLTPGPLAYEQYF

length: 21
size: .
V: TRBV30
D: TRBD1
J: TRBJ1-6
DNA: TGTGCCTGGAGAGGGGTAGGGACCGGGACAGCCTCCTTTGGGAGTAATTCACCCCTCCACTTT
CDR3: CAWRGVGTGTASFGSNSPLHF

length: 17
size: .
V: TRBV18
D: .
J: TRBJ1-3
DNA: TGTGCCAGCTCACTACAATCGGGGAGTCAGTCCGGAAACACCATATATTTT
CDR3: CASSLQSGSQSGNTIYF

length: 13
size: .
V: TRBV5-6
D: TRBD1
J: TRBJ1-1
DNA: TGTGCCAGCAGCTCCCCAGGGGGCACTGAAGCTTTCTTT
CDR3: CASSSPGGTEAFF

length: 12
size: .
V: TRBV5-4
D: .
J: TRBJ2-5
DNA: TGTGCCAGCAGCTTTTCCGCGGAGACCCAGTACTTC
CDR3: CASSFSAETQYF

length: 11
size: .
V: TRBV7-9
D: .
J: TRBJ2-7
DNA: TGTGCCAGCGGGTCTATTTACGAGCAGTACTTC
CDR3: CASGSIYEQYF

length: 15
size: .
V: TRBV6-1
D: .
J: TRBJ2-7
DNA: TGTGCCAGCAGCGGCGACAGATTCTTCTCCTACGAGCAGTACTTC
CDR3: CASSGDRFFSYEQYF

length: 15
size: .
V: TRBV7-3
D: .
J: TRBJ1-5
DNA: TGTGCCAGATGCATCCGGGACACAAAGGATCAGCCCCAGCATTTT
CDR3: CARCIRDTKDQPQHF

length: 16
size: .
V: TRBV4-3
D: TRBD2
J: TRBJ2-1
DNA: TGCGCCAGCAGCCAAGAGAGAGCGGGAGGCAACAATGAGCAGTTCTTC
CDR3: CASSQERAGGNNEQFF

length: 15
size: .
V: TRBV9
D: TRBD1
J: TRBJ2-1
DNA: TGTGCCAGCAGCGTCCGGGACAGGCGCTACAATGAGCAGTTCTTC
CDR3: CASSVRDRRYNEQFF

length: 13
size: .
V: TRBV6-1
D: TRBD1
J: TRBJ2-7
DNA: TGTGCCAGCAGTAAGGACAGGGTCTACGAGCAGTACTTC
CDR3: CASSKDRVYEQYF

length: 14
size: .
V: TRBV5-1
D: .
J: TRBJ1-5
DNA: TGCGCCAGCAGCTTCGGACAAGGGGATCAGCCCCAGCATTTT
CDR3: CASSFGQGDQPQHF

length: 13
size: .
V: TRBV5-1
D: .
J: TRBJ2-5
DNA: TGCGCCAGCAGCCCCGGAGTTCTGGAGACCCAGTACTTC
CDR3: CASSPGVLETQYF

length: 14
size: .
V: TRBV6-5
D: TRBD2
J: TRBJ2-5
DNA: TGTGCCAGCAGCAGACGGACTAGGGGACAGACCCAGTACTTC
CDR3: CASSRRTRGQTQYF

length: 14
size: .
V: TRBV18
D: .
J: TRBJ2-7
DNA: TGTGCCAGCTCACCACCGTCAGATCCCTACGAGCAGTACTTC
CDR3: CASSPPSDPYEQYF

length: 14
size: .
V: TRBV6-5
D: .
J: TRBJ1-1
DNA: TGTGCCAGCAGTTACACCAGGCGGGGCCCTGAAGCTTTCTTT
CDR3: CASSYTRRGPEAFF

length: 13
size: .
V: TRBV14
D: TRBD2
J: TRBJ2-7
DNA: TGTGCCAGCAGCGTCGGGACTAGCAGCGAGCAGTACTTC
CDR3: CASSVGTSSEQYF

length: 16
size: .
V: TRBV7-9
D: .
J: TRBJ1-4
DNA: TGTGCCAGCAGCTTAGCGCTAGGGGCCCGGAATGAAAAACTGTTTTTT
CDR3: CASSLALGARNEKLFF

length: 16
size: .
V: TRBV7-2
D: TRBD1
J: TRBJ2-5
DNA: TGTGCCAGCAGCTTAGCGGGCCAGGGGGCTGGGGAGACCCAGTACTTC
CDR3: CASSLAGQGAGETQYF